This TCR beta chain was identified in a study of shared clonotypes between healthy human individuals. CD45RO-negative, CCR7-positively selected cells formed the naive CD8 fraction, excluding terminally differentiated effector memory CD45RA+ cells. There were no recent acute infections or vaccinations among the donors, who were healthy HIV-negative adults. The donors, all of them Caucasian adults, lived in Nashville, Tennessee. Sorted subsets were amplified in replicate PCRs using 200 ng DNA, 25,000 to 30,000 T cell genomes. Generated by immunoSEQ multiplex PCR, the TCRdb table keeps only in-frame clones and is missing some. Of millions of clones in the sample, over 85% were seen once. With regard to this clone: The sample holds other DNA sequences that translate to the same CDR3.

Trimming stripped 4 bases from V and 8 bases from J, with 11 bases between. CDR3 length: 12 residues. The germline V gene has CDR1 SNHLY and CDR2 FYNNEI. This rearrangement joins TRBV2 to TRBJ1-1; D may be TRBD1 (5 bases). The clonotype comes from a young man in good health. Sequenced sample: naive CD8+ T cells sorted from blood. CDR3 DNA: TGTGCCAGCAGTGCGGGGGAAGGGGAAGCTTTCTTT. Translated, it gives CASSAGEGEAFF.